This T cell receptor (beta chain) was identified in a study of OX40 agonist ivuxolimab in advanced cancers. The assay was immunoSEQ multiplex PCR, and TCRdb's table has in-frame clones only and misses some. Seen here are under 65,000 clones, about 85% observed once, and the top ten hold about 0.34%. Sequenced here: CD4+ or CD8+ T cells sorted from blood, sampled in a trial of the OX40 agonist ivuxolimab. This TCR derives from an adult with an advanced solid tumor such as melanoma, head and neck, liver or kidney cancer.

In DNA, the CDR3 is TGTGCCAGCCTGGATCGAAGGGGGCTATCGGGAAACACCATATATTTT. Its protein is CASLDRRGLSGNTIYF. The chain combines TRBV6-6 with TRBJ1-3; 7 bases are a match to TRBD1. The CDR3 contains 16 residues. V trimming: 8 bases; J trimming: 4 bases; junction bases outside the gene matches: 14. Germline V gives CDR1 MNHNY, CDR2 SVGAGI (reference sequence).